Listed below are T cell receptor beta chains from one sample, sequenced in a study of shared clonotypes between healthy human individuals. The table came from immunoSEQ multiplex PCR; TCRdb's copy has only in-frame clones and leaves some out. Here the sample spans over 850,000 clones, about 84% being singletons. Sequenced sample: memory CD4+ T cells from PBMCs. These TCRs come from a man between 18 and 35 years old in good health. Some clones in this sample may be carry-over from other donors' samples. Each CDR3 is given with its conserved first and last residue. D genes are given only for firm matches. Rows may omit the clone size; those that give it use once, few, many or a size class.

D: .
V: TRBV29-1
J: TRBJ1-4
size: .
CDR3: CSVVWREKLFF
DNA: TGCAGCGTTGTGTGGAGGGAAAAACTGTTTTTT

D: TRBD1
V: TRBV6-5
J: TRBJ2-7
size: .
CDR3: CASSYKTGGSYEQYF
DNA: TGTGCCAGCAGTTACAAGACAGGGGGTTCCTACGAGCAGTACTTC

D: .
V: TRBV25-1
J: TRBJ2-6
size: once
CDR3: CASSFDRAVLTF
DNA: TGTGCCAGCAGTTTCGACCGGGCGGTCCTGACTTTC

D: .
V: TRBV6-6
J: TRBJ1-5
size: .
CDR3: CASSDHRAGQPQHF
DNA: TGTGCCAGCAGTGACCACAGGGCAGGTCAGCCCCAGCATTTT

D: TRBD1
V: TRBV7-9
J: TRBJ1-4
size: .
CDR3: CASSPGQENEKLFF
DNA: TGTGCCAGCAGCCCGGGACAGGAGAATGAAAAACTGTTTTTT

D: .
V: TRBV2
J: TRBJ1-1
size: .
CDR3: CASGTHAGVTEAFF
DNA: TGTGCCAGCGGGACCCACGCAGGGGTCACTGAAGCTTTCTTT

D: TRBD1
V: TRBV18
J: TRBJ1-1
size: .
CDR3: CASSGRQGRTEAFF
DNA: TGTGCCAGCTCAGGGAGACAGGGGAGGACTGAAGCTTTCTTT

D: .
V: TRBV7-9
J: TRBJ1-4
size: .
CDR3: CASSLVGLPNEKLFF
DNA: TGTGCCAGCAGCTTAGTAGGCCTCCCAAATGAAAAACTGTTTTTT

D: .
V: TRBV29-1
J: TRBJ1-1
size: .
CDR3: CSVAGQSGGTEAFF
DNA: TGCAGCGTAGCCGGACAGTCGGGGGGCACTGAAGCTTTCTTT

D: .
V: TRBV2
J: TRBJ1-1
size: .
CDR3: CASSVDAGYGTEAFF
DNA: TGTGCCAGCAGTGTGGATGCGGGGTACGGCACTGAAGCTTTCTTT

D: .
V: TRBV5-5
J: TRBJ1-2
size: .
CDR3: CASSLDRANYGYTF
DNA: TGTGCCAGCAGCTTGGACCGGGCCAACTATGGCTACACCTTC

D: TRBD1
V: TRBV19
J: TRBJ2-1
size: .
CDR3: CASSIQLNRGHEQFF
DNA: TGTGCCAGTAGTATACAACTCAACAGGGGACATGAGCAGTTCTTC

D: TRBD2
V: TRBV5-4
J: TRBJ2-3
size: .
CDR3: CASSLGSLSGRADTQYF
DNA: TGTGCCAGCAGCTTGGGGAGCCTTAGCGGGAGGGCAGATACGCAGTATTTT

D: TRBD1
V: TRBV7-9
J: TRBJ2-6
size: .
CDR3: CASSAGQGGSGANVLTF
DNA: TGTGCCAGCAGCGCGGGACAGGGCGGGTCTGGGGCCAACGTCCTGACTTTC

D: .
V: TRBV30
J: TRBJ1-1
size: .
CDR3: CAWSFISLRNTEAFF
DNA: TGTGCCTGGAGTTTTATAAGCCTGAGGAACACTGAAGCTTTCTTT

D: .
V: TRBV5-1
J: TRBJ1-1
size: .
CDR3: CASSFRTNTEAFF
DNA: TGCGCCAGCAGCTTTCGAACTAACACTGAAGCTTTCTTT

D: .
V: TRBV5-1
J: TRBJ2-5
size: .
CDR3: CASSLARAGQETQYF
DNA: TGCGCCAGCAGCTTGGCGCGGGCAGGCCAAGAGACCCAGTACTTC

D: .
V: TRBV7-6
J: TRBJ2-2
size: .
CDR3: CASQTPPTGELFF
DNA: TGTGCCAGTCAAACTCCCCCTACCGGGGAGCTGTTTTTT

D: TRBD2
V: TRBV5-1
J: TRBJ2-5
size: few
CDR3: CASSLGAGLGETQYF
DNA: TGCGCCAGCAGCTTGGGAGCGGGACTGGGAGAGACCCAGTACTTC

D: TRBD1
V: TRBV7-2
J: TRBJ1-2
size: .
CDR3: CASSSWTGGVGYTF
DNA: TGTGCCAGCAGCTCGTGGACAGGGGGCGTGGGCTACACCTTC

D: TRBD2
V: TRBV7-6
J: TRBJ2-3
size: .
CDR3: CASSSREGHTTDTQYF
DNA: TGTGCCAGCAGCTCTAGGGAGGGCCACACTACAGATACGCAGTATTTT

D: .
V: TRBV30
J: TRBJ1-5
size: .
CDR3: CAWSGPGPGQPQHF
DNA: TGTGCCTGGAGTGGGCCAGGGCCGGGACAGCCCCAGCATTTT

D: .
V: TRBV9
J: TRBJ1-1
size: .
CDR3: CASSARTHGGTEAFF
DNA: TGTGCCAGCAGCGCTAGGACCCACGGGGGCACTGAAGCTTTCTTT

D: .
V: TRBV7-2
J: TRBJ2-1
size: .
CDR3: CASSFQRTDNEQFF
DNA: TGTGCCAGCAGCTTCCAGCGGACTGACAATGAGCAGTTCTTC

D: .
V: TRBV5-1
J: TRBJ2-1
size: once
CDR3: CASSLDGSYAYNEQFF
DNA: TGCGCCAGCAGCTTGGATGGGAGCTACGCCTACAATGAGCAGTTCTTC

D: .
V: TRBV11-3
J: TRBJ2-5
size: .
CDR3: CASSSGATETQYF
DNA: TGTGCCAGCAGCTCCGGGGCCACGGAGACCCAGTACTTC

D: .
V: TRBV28
J: TRBJ1-5
size: .
CDR3: CASSLGGALGNQPQHF
DNA: TGTGCCAGCAGTTTAGGGGGGGCGCTTGGCAATCAGCCCCAGCATTTT

D: .
V: TRBV28
J: TRBJ1-2
size: .
CDR3: CASSLTGQDTNYGYTF
DNA: TGTGCCAGCAGTTTAACGGGGCAGGACACCAACTATGGCTACACCTTC

D: .
V: TRBV30
J: TRBJ2-1
size: many
CDR3: CAWSGSGSYNEQFF
DNA: TGTGCCTGGAGCGGGAGCGGATCTTACAATGAGCAGTTCTTC

D: .
V: TRBV18
J: TRBJ1-2
size: .
CDR3: CASSPASTAVGGPGYTF
DNA: TGTGCCAGCTCACCCGCAAGCACAGCGGTGGGGGGCCCTGGCTACACCTTC

D: .
V: TRBV7-9
J: TRBJ2-3
size: .
CDR3: CASSLGPADTQYF
DNA: TGTGCCAGCAGCTTAGGACCAGCAGATACGCAGTATTTT

D: TRBD1
V: TRBV5-4
J: TRBJ1-1
size: .
CDR3: CASSLGHRGNTEAFF
DNA: TGTGCCAGCAGCTTGGGGCACAGGGGTAACACTGAAGCTTTCTTT

D: .
V: TRBV5-6
J: TRBJ2-5
size: .
CDR3: CASSSTPSGDLNF
DNA: TGTGCCAGCAGCTCCACTCCCTCGGGGGACCTGAACTTC

D: .
V: TRBV4-3
J: TRBJ1-2
size: .
CDR3: CASREIHTF
DNA: TGCGCCAGCCGAGAAATCCACACCTTC

D: .
V: TRBV30
J: TRBJ1-5
size: .
CDR3: CAWSVANGQPQHF
DNA: TGTGCCTGGAGTGTGGCAAACGGTCAGCCCCAGCATTTT